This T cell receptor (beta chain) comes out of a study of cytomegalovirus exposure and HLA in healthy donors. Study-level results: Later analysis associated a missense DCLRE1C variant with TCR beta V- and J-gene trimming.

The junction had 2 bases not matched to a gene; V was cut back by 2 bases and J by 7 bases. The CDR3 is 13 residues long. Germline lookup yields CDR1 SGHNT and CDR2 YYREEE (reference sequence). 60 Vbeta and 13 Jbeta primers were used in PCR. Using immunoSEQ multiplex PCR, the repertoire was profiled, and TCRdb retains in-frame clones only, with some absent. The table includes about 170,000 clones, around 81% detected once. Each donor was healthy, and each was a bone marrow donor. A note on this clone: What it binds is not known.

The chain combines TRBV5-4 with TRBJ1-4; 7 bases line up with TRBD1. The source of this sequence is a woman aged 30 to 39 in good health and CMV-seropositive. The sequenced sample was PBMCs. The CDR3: CASSFQGGEKLFF. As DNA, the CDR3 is TGTGCCAGCAGCTTCCAGGGGGGTGAAAAACTGTTTTTT.